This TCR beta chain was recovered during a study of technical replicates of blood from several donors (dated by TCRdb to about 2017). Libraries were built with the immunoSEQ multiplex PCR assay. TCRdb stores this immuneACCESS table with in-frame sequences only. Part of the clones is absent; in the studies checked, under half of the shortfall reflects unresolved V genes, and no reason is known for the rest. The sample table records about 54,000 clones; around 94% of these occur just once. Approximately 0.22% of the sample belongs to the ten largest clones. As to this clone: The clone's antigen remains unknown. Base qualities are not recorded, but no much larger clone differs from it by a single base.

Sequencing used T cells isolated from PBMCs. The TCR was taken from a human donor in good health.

The CDR3 region reads CASSPGTGVNTEAFF. The bases are TGTGCCAGCAGCCCAGGGACTGGGGTGAACACTGAAGCTTTCTTT. Here the chain combines TRBV7-3 and TRBJ1-1; 5 matching bases give a weak D call of TRBD1. Its CDR3 holds 15 amino acids, cysteine through phenylalanine. Just the 45-base CDR3 DNA is kept, in frame starting at base 1. Looking up the germline V gene yields CDR1 SGHTA and CDR2 FQGTGA. The germline ends are 13 bases apart after V is trimmed by 5 bases and J by 0 bases.